The rows below give T cell receptor beta chains drawn from one sample of a study of T-cell reconstitution after alpha-beta-depleted transplantation in children. Via MiXCR, TCRdb re-called the PCR reads, giving one row per CDR3 protein. The table lists about 690,000 distinct CDR3 sequences, about 15% of them singletons. The sequencing used PBMCs from the stem cell graft donor, collected from the stem cell graft. The receptors here all came from a human donor who donated a stem cell graft to a child with acute myeloid leukemia. The CDR3 runs from the conserved cysteine through the conserved F or W. D genes are given only for firm matches. Expanded clones are given a class, and other clones once, few, many or no size at all.

cdr3_aa cdr3_nt v_call d_call cdr3_length j_call clone_size
CSVGGTGGSPLHF TGCAGCGTTGGCGGGACAGGTGGATCACCCCTCCACTTT TRBV29-1 TRBD1 13 TRBJ1-6 -
CSAPGQSSYEQYF TGCAGTGCTCCTGGGCAGAGCTCCTACGAGCAGTACTTC TRBV20-1 - 13 TRBJ2-7 few
CSVEPRPGQGRYEQFF TGCAGCGTTGAGCCCCGACCGGGACAGGGTAGGTATGAGCAGTTCTTC TRBV29-1 TRBD1 16 TRBJ2-1 -
CASSQAGAEIYNEQFF TGTGCCAGCAGTCAGGCGGGGGCAGAGATCTACAATGAGCAGTTCTTC TRBV12-3/TRBV12-4 - 16 TRBJ2-1 -
CSAKSPRATGELFF TGCAGTGCCAAGTCTCCCAGGGCCACCGGGGAGCTGTTTTTT TRBV20-1 - 14 TRBJ2-2 -
CASSSPQGPSSYEQYF TGTGCCAGCAGCTCCCCCCAGGGGCCGAGCTCCTACGAGCAGTACTTC TRBV7-9 - 16 TRBJ2-7 -
CSARRTPGQHASYEQYF TGCAGTGCTAGACGAACTCCGGGACAGCACGCTTCCTACGAGCAGTACTTC TRBV20-1 TRBD1 17 TRBJ2-7 few
CASSLDWGTYNEQFF TGTGCCAGCAGCTTGGACTGGGGGACCTACAATGAGCAGTTCTTC TRBV5-5 - 15 TRBJ2-1 -
CASSYRQGGQPQHF TGTGCCAGCAGTTATCGACAGGGAGGACAGCCCCAGCATTTT TRBV6-5 TRBD1 14 TRBJ1-5 many
CSATDTTSNYGYTF TGCAGTGCGACGGATACGACTTCGAACTATGGCTACACCTTC TRBV20-1 - 14 TRBJ1-2 many
CSAETGRGSPLHF TGCAGTGCCGAAACAGGGAGAGGTTCACCCCTCCACTTT TRBV20-1 - 13 TRBJ1-6 -
CASSGVTNTEAFF TGCGCCAGCAGCGGGGTTACGAACACTGAAGCTTTCTTT TRBV5-1 - 13 TRBJ1-1 -
CSVEGFYAGELFF TGCAGCGTTGAAGGGTTCTATGCCGGGGAGCTGTTTTTT TRBV29-1 - 13 TRBJ2-2 few